The 28 T cell receptor beta chains in this list originate from one sample, sequenced in a study of beta chain features in type 1 diabetes. TCRB transcripts that were expressed got sequenced, as all of the isolated RNA had been reverse transcribed. TCRdb keeps only in-frame clones here, not all; method: immunoSEQ multiplex PCR. Among under 200,000 clones listed, less than 9.5% were seen once. What was sequenced was central memory CD4+ T cells from blood. The receptors shown here come from a man aged 18 to 30 in good health.

The V gene is TRBV7-9, the J gene TRBJ1-3; possibly TRBD1 for D (5 bases). Germline assignment: CDR1 SEHNR and CDR2 FQNEAQ (reference sequence). The CDR3 extends over 16 amino acids. V dropped 5 bases and J dropped 4 bases, with 18 bases sitting between them. The CDR3 DNA sequence: TGTGCCAGCAGCCCCACAGGCTCAACGAGGGGAAACACCATATATTTT. Translation: CASSPTGSTRGNTIYF.

In the case of this clone: The sample carries other DNA sequences with the same CDR3. The DNA of the CDR3 is TGTGCCAGCAGGAACAGATTAGCGGGTGAAGAGACCCAGTACTTC. This codes for CASRNRLAGEETQYF. The chain is built from TRBV7-2 and TRBJ2-5, with 7 bases identical to TRBD2. The trim removed 6 bases at V and 3 bases at J, leaving 10 bases unmatched. Germline V gene sequence: CDR1 SGHTA, CDR2 FQGNSA. CDR3 size: 15 residues.

In its sample, this clone was seen a few times. This chain joins TRBV28 and TRBJ1-5; D ambiguous. Germline V gives CDR1 MDHEN, CDR2 SYDVKM. V was clipped by 5 bases and J by 2 bases, with 16 bases between them. The CDR3 contains 16 residues. CDR3 amino acids: CASSDWRSRGNQPQHF. DNA for the CDR3: TGTGCCAGCAGTGATTGGAGGTCCCGCGGCAATCAGCCCCAGCATTTT.

The V gene is TRBV28, the J gene TRBJ2-3; D may be TRBD2 (6 bases). V dropped 5 bases and J dropped 3 bases, with 21 bases sitting between them. Germline lookup yields CDR1 MDHEN and CDR2 SYDVKM. The CDR3 is 17 residues long. CDR3 region: CASSLPGGGVRTDTQYF. CDR3 nucleotide sequence: TGTGCCAGCAGTCTCCCGGGTGGCGGGGTGAGGACAGATACGCAGTATTTT.

This clone appeared many times. The CDR3, as DNA: TGTGCCAGCAGCGAACAGGCCAATCAGCCCCAGCATTTT. It translates to CASSEQANQPQHF. The chain employs TRBV7-2 and TRBJ1-5; tentatively, D is TRBD1 (5 bases). CDR1 is SGHTA, CDR2 FQGNSA, per germline. Trimming took 5 bases from V and 3 from J, leaving 8 bases between them. CDR3 size: 13 residues.

This clone was observed a few times. The chain employs TRBV7-2 and TRBJ2-1, with 7 bases matching TRBD1. V shed 8 bases, J shed 1 base, and the junction held 5 bases outside the gene matches. The CDR3 contains 14 residues. Per germline, CDR1 SGHTA and CDR2 FQGNSA. The CDR3 coding sequence is TGTGCCAGCGGGGACAGAACTTCCTACAATGAGCAGTTCTTC. It yields the protein CASGDRTSYNEQFF.

This clone was counted a few times. This rearrangement joins TRBV18 to TRBJ2-3, with 9 bases identical to TRBD2. The CDR3 is made up of 16 amino acids. Trimming took 5 bases from V and 1 from J; bases not matched to a gene: 7. Germline CDR1 KGHSH, CDR2 LQKENI. The CDR3 nucleotides read TGTGCCAGCTCATTTCAGCGGGGGGTTCGCACAGATACGCAGTATTTT. Amino acids: CASSFQRGVRTDTQYF.

This chain uses TRBV4-3 with TRBJ2-2; 8 nucleotides agree with TRBD1. Per the germline V gene, CDR1 is LGHNA and CDR2 is YSLEER. This CDR3 has 15 residues. V dropped 4 bases and J dropped 4; count of bases not matched to a gene: 5. CDR3 loop: CASSPRTGPTGELFF. CDR3 coding DNA: TGCGCCAGCAGCCCGCGGACAGGGCCCACCGGGGAGCTGTTTTTT.

This chain joins TRBV19 and TRBJ1-5, with unresolved D. Trimming pared 3 bases from V and 0 bases from J, leaving 9 bases between. CDR1 is LNHDA, CDR2 SQIVND, per germline (reference sequence). The CDR3 spans 15 residues. The CDR3 loop is CASSIAQISNQPQHF. DNA of the CDR3: TGTGCCAGTAGTATCGCCCAGATTAGCAATCAGCCCCAGCATTTT.

This clone showed up many times. The gene calls are TRBV5-4 and TRBJ2-5; TRBD1 agrees at 8 bases. CDR3 length equals 14 residues. V gave up 4 bases and J gave up 3 bases; unmatched junction bases: 5. The germline V gene encodes CDR1 SGHNT and CDR2 YYREEE (reference sequence). CDR3 sequence (DNA): TGTGCCAGCAGCCAGAAGACAGGGGAAGAGACCCAGTACTTC. It codes for CASSQKTGEETQYF.

This clone came up a few times. The chain is built from TRBV2 and TRBJ1-2, with D perhaps matching TRBD1 (5 bases). V lost 2 bases and J lost 4, with 11 bases in between. There are 14 residues in the CDR3. CDR1 is SNHLY, CDR2 FYNNEI, per germline. The CDR3 bases are TGTGCCAGCAGTGAACAGGGTAACAGCTATGGCTACACCTTC. Amino acid sequence: CASSEQGNSYGYTF.

The V call is TRBV11-2, the J call TRBJ1-4, with D perhaps matching TRBD1 (6 bases). CDR3 length: 16 amino acids. Germline CDR1 is SGHAT and CDR2 is FQNNGV. Trimming removed 0 bases at V and 7 bases at J, with 15 bases between. The CDR3 DNA sequence: TGTGCCAGCAGCTTAGACCGCACAGGGTCTGTTGAAAAACTGTTTTTT. It yields the protein CASSLDRTGSVEKLFF.

The sample holds many counts of this clone. This chain joins TRBV25-1 and TRBJ2-7; D uncertain. Per the germline V gene, CDR1 is MGHDK and CDR2 is SYGVNS. Trimming left V 4 bases short and J 3 bases short, with 10 bases between. The CDR3 consists of 13 residues. This CDR3 is CASSVPYSYEQYF. As DNA, the CDR3 is TGTGCCAGCAGTGTCCCCTATAGCTACGAGCAGTACTTC.

This chain joins TRBV28 and TRBJ1-5; 8 nucleotides line up with TRBD1. Germline assignment: CDR1 MDHEN and CDR2 SYDVKM. With V trimmed by 5 bases and J by 5 bases, 14 bases remained unmatched. CDR3 size: 17 residues. CDR3 DNA sequence: TGTGCCAGCAGTCGGACAGGGCTTCGGTTTCTGCATCAGCCCCAGCATTTT. As protein: CASSRTGLRFLHQPQHF.

This clone was counted many times. The gene calls are TRBV23-1 and TRBJ1-5; TRBD1 aligns across 7 bases. TRBV23-1 is reported as an ORF; its role is uncertain. Germline trimming cut 7 bases from V and 5 bases from J; bases unmatched to any gene: 11. This CDR3 has 15 amino acids. CDR3 in amino acids: CASTRGRTGDQPQHF. The CDR3 DNA is TGCGCCAGCACCAGGGGCCGAACAGGGGATCAGCCCCAGCATTTT.

The sample holds a few counts of this clone. The chain has TRBV2 and TRBJ1-2; D remains ambiguous. In germline, CDR1 is SNHLY, CDR2 FYNNEI. Trimming pared 8 bases from V and 1 base from J, leaving 11 bases between. This CDR3 has 13 amino acids. CDR3 loop: CASRRASNYGYTF. The CDR3 DNA is TGTGCCAGCCGGAGGGCCAGTAACTATGGCTACACCTTC. The whole variable domain, filled in from reference TRBV2 and TRBJ1-2, reads EPEVTQTPSHQVTQMGQEVILRCVPISNHLYFYWYRQILGQKVEFLVSFYNNEISEKSEIFDDQFSVERPDGSNFTLKIRSTKLEDSAMYFCASRRASNYGYTFGSGTRLTVV.

This clone was observed a handful of times. Written as DNA, the CDR3 is TGCGCCAGCAGTTTTACAGGGGGCGCTGGGTACAATGAGCAGTTCTTC. Its protein product is CASSFTGGAGYNEQFF. This sequence joins TRBV5-1 and TRBJ2-1; 9 bases match TRBD1. Trimming at V came to 5 bases and at J to 4 bases, leaving 10 bases not matched to a gene. The length of the CDR3 is 16 residues. Germline assignment: CDR1 SGHRS and CDR2 YFSETQ.

With regard to this clone: Other nucleotide sequences in the sample specify the same CDR3. This chain joins TRBV28 and TRBJ1-2; D is ambiguous. Trimming cost V 1 base and J 4 bases, with 10 bases left between them. CDR1 and CDR2 (germline): MDHEN, SYDVKM. This CDR3 spans 14 amino acids. CDR3 sequence reads: CASSLSGVGYGYTF. The CDR3 DNA reads TGTGCCAGCAGTTTATCCGGGGTAGGCTATGGCTACACCTTC.

There are a few counts of this clone. This chain uses TRBV7-2 with TRBJ2-3; D may be TRBD2 (6 bases). CDR3 length: 16 amino acids. CDR1 SGHTA and CDR2 FQGNSA come from the germline V gene. V lost 2 bases and J 7 bases, leaving 19 bases between the germline ends. In DNA, the CDR3 is TGTGCCAGCAGCTTAATTCTTGGCGGGGCGGCATATACGCAGTATTTT. Protein: CASSLILGGAAYTQYF.

This clone was counted many times. This chain uses TRBV7-9 with TRBJ2-7; the match to TRBD2 covers 10 bases. CDR1 and CDR2 (germline): SEHNR, FQNEAQ (reference sequence). The junction had 7 bases not matched to a gene; V was cut back by 5 bases and J by 6 bases. This CDR3 region has 14 residues. This CDR3 is CASSPISGRGEQYF. The CDR3 DNA follows: TGTGCCAGCAGCCCGATAAGCGGGAGGGGCGAGCAGTACTTC.

The chain couples TRBV27 to TRBJ1-6; 9 bases line up with TRBD1. Trimming took 5 bases from V and 11 from J; bases not matched to a gene: 7. From germline, CDR1 is MNHEY and CDR2 SMNVEV (reference sequence). This CDR3 has 14 amino acids. CDR3 nucleotides: TGTGCCAGCAGTCCTGGACAGGGGAGAACACCCCTCCACTTT. It is translated as CASSPGQGRTPLHF.

This clone was seen a handful of times. The chain employs TRBV7-8 and TRBJ2-7, with 12 bases lining up with TRBD2. Germline lookup yields CDR1 SGHVS and CDR2 FQNEAQ. V gave up 6 bases and J gave up 4 bases; unmatched junction bases: 4. The CDR3 extends over 14 amino acids. The DNA of the CDR3 is TGTGCCAGCAGACTAGCGGGGGGCGGGTACGAGCAGTACTTC. It translates to CASRLAGGGYEQYF.

The rearrangement joins TRBV7-9 to TRBJ2-3, with 14 positions matching TRBD2. CDR1 and CDR2 (germline): SEHNR, FQNEAQ (reference sequence). This CDR3 spans 16 amino acids. V gave up 4 bases and J gave up 6 bases; unmatched junction bases: 6. The CDR3 coding sequence is TGTGCCAGCAGCTACCGACTAGCGGGAGGGCCGGATACGCAGTATTTT. Its translation is CASSYRLAGGPDTQYF.

This clone was seen a handful of times. The chain links TRBV18 to TRBJ1-2; 7 bases are shared with TRBD1. Germline V lookup: CDR1 KGHSH, CDR2 LQKENI. The CDR3 is made up of 15 amino acids. With V trimmed by 3 bases and J by 2 bases, 6 bases remained unmatched. The CDR3 here is CASSPGQFTNYGYTF. The DNA for the CDR3 is TGTGCCAGCTCACCGGGACAGTTTACCAACTATGGCTACACCTTC. Based on the CDR3 plus reference TRBV18 and TRBJ1-2, the full variable domain is NAGVMQNPRHLVRRRGQEARLRCSPMKGHSHVYWYRQLPEEGLKFMVYLQKENIIDESGMPKERFSAEFPKEGPSILRIQQVVRGDSAAYFCASSPGQFTNYGYTFGSGTRLTVV.

This clone has at least ten counts. The CDR3 sequence: CASSRDNQETQYF. In DNA form, the CDR3 reads TGTGCCAGCAGCAGAGACAACCAAGAGACCCAGTACTTC. The chain recombines TRBV5-4 with TRBJ2-5, with no clear D. The V gene lost 4 bases and the J gene lost 0 bases, with 7 bases spanning the gap. Germline V CDR1 and CDR2: SGHNT, YYREEE (reference sequence). The CDR3 extends over 13 amino acids. Drawing the rest from reference TRBV5-4 and TRBJ2-5, the complete variable domain is ETGVTQSPTHLIKTRGQQVTLRCSSQSGHNTVSWYQQALGQGPQFIFQYYREEENGRGNFPPRFSGLQFPNYSSELNVNALELDDSALYLCASSRDNQETQYFGPGTRLLVL.

There are a few counts of this clone. V and J are TRBV4-3 and TRBJ1-2; D not resolved. The CDR3 has 16 residues. V gave up 0 bases and J gave up 4 bases, with 15 bases separating them. Per the germline V gene, CDR1 is LGHNA and CDR2 is YSLEER. CDR3 amino acids: CASSQDLASFTYGYTF. The CDR3 DNA is TGCGCCAGCAGCCAAGATCTGGCATCGTTTACCTATGGCTACACCTTC.

The V call is TRBV4-2, the J call TRBJ1-5, with no clear D. Germline loops: CDR1 LGHNA, CDR2 YNFKEQ. V was cut by 4 bases and J by 8 bases, with 15 bases left in between. The CDR3 consists of 14 residues. Written as DNA, the CDR3 is TGTGCCAGCAGCCCCTCCGGGGTGTCGAAGCCCCAGCATTTT. Translation: CASSPSGVSKPQHF.

This clone was observed at least ten times. V gene TRBV10-3 combines with J gene TRBJ2-7, with unresolved D. Trimming took off 2 bases at V and 2 bases at J, with 13 bases between the two ends. In germline, CDR1 is ENHRY, CDR2 SYGVKD. CDR3 size: 15 residues. The CDR3 protein is CAISEGTVGPYEQYF. The CDR3 DNA sequence: TGTGCCATCAGTGAGGGCACTGTGGGCCCCTACGAGCAGTACTTC.